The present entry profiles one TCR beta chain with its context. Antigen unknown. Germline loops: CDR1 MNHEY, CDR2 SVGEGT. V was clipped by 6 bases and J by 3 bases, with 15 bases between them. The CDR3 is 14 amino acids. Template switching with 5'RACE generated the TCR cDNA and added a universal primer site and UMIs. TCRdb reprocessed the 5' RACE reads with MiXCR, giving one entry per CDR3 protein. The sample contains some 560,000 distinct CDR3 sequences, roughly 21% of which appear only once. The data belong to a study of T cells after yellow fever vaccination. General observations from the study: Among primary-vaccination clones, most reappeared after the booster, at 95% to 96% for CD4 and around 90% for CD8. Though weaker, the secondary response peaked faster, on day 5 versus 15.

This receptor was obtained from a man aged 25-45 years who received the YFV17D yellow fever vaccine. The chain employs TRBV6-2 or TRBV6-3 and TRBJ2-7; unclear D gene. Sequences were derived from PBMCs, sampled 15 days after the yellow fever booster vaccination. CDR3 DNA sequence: TGTGCCAGCAGCCTACGTTCAGAAAGCTACGAGCAGTACTTC. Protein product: CASSLRSESYEQYF.